The clone carrying this T cell receptor beta chain was counted many times. The sample originates from a study of T cells in Graves' hyperthyroidism and ophthalmopathy. Amplified regions were TCR beta CDR3 sequences from RNA transcripts. First-round RT-PCR targeting the TCR CDR3 was performed with the HTBI primer set. TCRdb re-called the multiplex PCR reads with MiXCR, one entry per CDR3 protein. The table has under 400,000 distinct CDR3 sequences, approximately 25% seen once; the top ten hold over 70%. Trimming pared 1 base from V and 1 base from J, leaving 4 bases between. The CDR3 contains 12 residues. The germline CDR1 and CDR2 sequences are GTSNPN and SVGIG (reference sequence).

Sequencing input: blood. This sequence originates from a man aged 45 to 65 with Graves' hyperthyroidism. The chain employs TRBV30 and TRBJ1-1; D not resolved. CDR3 protein: CAWSGQNTEAFF. CDR3 sequence (DNA): TGTGCCTGGAGTGGACAGAACACTGAAGCTTTCTTT.